Listed below are T cell receptor beta chains from one sample, sequenced in a study of blood T cell repertoires in COVID-19. Some clones are missing from TCRdb's copy, which holds only in-frame ones; the method was immunoSEQ multiplex PCR. The sample lists under 350,000 clones, approximately 86% occurring once. Input material: peripheral blood. The receptors derive from a man between 65 and 79 years old with acute or convalescent COVID-19. The CDR3 runs from the conserved cysteine through the conserved F or W. The D gene is left open where the match is weak. Rows may omit the clone size; those that give it use once, few, many or a size class.

j_call: TRBJ2-7; cdr3_length: 13; d_call: NA; clone_size: NA; v_call: TRBV19; cdr3_aa: CASSTTRGYEQYF; cdr3_nt: TGTGCCAGTAGTACGACAAGGGGATACGAGCAGTACTTC
j_call: TRBJ2-1; cdr3_length: 15; d_call: TRBD1; clone_size: NA; v_call: TRBV19; cdr3_aa: CASSTGTDSYNEQFF; cdr3_nt: TGTGCCAGTAGTACAGGGACAGACTCCTACAATGAGCAGTTCTTC
j_call: TRBJ1-1; cdr3_length: 13; d_call: NA; clone_size: NA; v_call: TRBV6-5; cdr3_aa: CASPETGNTEAFF; cdr3_nt: TGTGCCAGCCCGGAGACGGGGAACACTGAAGCTTTCTTT
j_call: TRBJ2-5; cdr3_length: 11; d_call: NA; clone_size: NA; v_call: TRBV9; cdr3_aa: CASGREETQYF; cdr3_nt: TGTGCCAGCGGCAGGGAAGAGACCCAGTACTTC
j_call: TRBJ1-2; cdr3_length: 11; d_call: NA; clone_size: NA; v_call: TRBV29-1; cdr3_aa: CSADPPEGYTF; cdr3_nt: TGCAGCGCGGACCCTCCGGAGGGCTACACCTTC
j_call: TRBJ2-7; cdr3_length: 15; d_call: TRBD2; clone_size: NA; v_call: TRBV9; cdr3_aa: CASSSAGTSFNEQYF; cdr3_nt: TGTGCCAGCAGCTCCGCCGGGACTAGTTTCAACGAGCAGTACTTC
j_call: TRBJ2-7; cdr3_length: 14; d_call: NA; clone_size: NA; v_call: TRBV11-2; cdr3_aa: CASSTSSGGYEQYF; cdr3_nt: TGTGCCAGCAGCACCTCTAGTGGCGGCTACGAGCAGTACTTC
j_call: TRBJ1-1; cdr3_length: 14; d_call: TRBD1; clone_size: once; v_call: TRBV6-4; cdr3_aa: CAIGEGQGSTEAFF; cdr3_nt: TGTGCCATCGGGGAAGGACAGGGATCCACTGAAGCTTTCTTT
j_call: TRBJ2-7; cdr3_length: 13; d_call: NA; clone_size: NA; v_call: TRBV4-3; cdr3_aa: CASSQFSYDEQYF; cdr3_nt: TGCGCCAGCAGCCAATTTTCGTATGACGAGCAGTACTTC
j_call: TRBJ2-2; cdr3_length: 15; d_call: NA; clone_size: NA; v_call: TRBV7-2; cdr3_aa: CASSLAGAKTGELFF; cdr3_nt: TGTGCCAGCAGCTTAGCAGGGGCCAAAACCGGGGAGCTGTTTTTT
j_call: TRBJ1-2; cdr3_length: 12; d_call: TRBD1; clone_size: NA; v_call: TRBV7-9; cdr3_aa: CAGGTVDYGYTF; cdr3_nt: TGTGCCGGTGGGACAGTTGACTATGGCTACACCTTC
j_call: TRBJ1-5; cdr3_length: 17; d_call: NA; clone_size: NA; v_call: TRBV28; cdr3_aa: CASGERGGHLYNQPQHF; cdr3_nt: TGTGCCAGCGGGGAACGGGGGGGACACCTATACAATCAGCCCCAGCATTTT
j_call: TRBJ1-2; cdr3_length: 12; d_call: NA; clone_size: NA; v_call: TRBV10-3; cdr3_aa: CATSESSYGYTF; cdr3_nt: TGTGCCACCTCGGAGTCCTCCTATGGCTACACCTTC
j_call: TRBJ1-5; cdr3_length: 15; d_call: TRBD1; clone_size: few; v_call: TRBV28; cdr3_aa: CASSRTTGVNQPQHF; cdr3_nt: TGTGCCAGCAGTCGAACTACAGGGGTCAATCAGCCCCAGCATTTT
j_call: TRBJ1-5; cdr3_length: 15; d_call: NA; clone_size: NA; v_call: TRBV19; cdr3_aa: CASSIDHGGNQPQHF; cdr3_nt: TGTGCCAGTAGTATAGATCATGGAGGGAATCAGCCCCAGCATTTT
j_call: TRBJ2-1; cdr3_length: 17; d_call: TRBD1; clone_size: NA; v_call: TRBV28; cdr3_aa: CASSSFSGTGYYNEQFF; cdr3_nt: TGTGCCAGCAGTTCATTCTCCGGGACAGGATACTACAATGAGCAGTTCTTC
j_call: TRBJ2-3; cdr3_length: 14; d_call: TRBD2; clone_size: NA; v_call: TRBV3-1/TRBV3-2; cdr3_aa: CASSQGVSGGAEDF; cdr3_nt: TGTGCCAGCAGCCAAGGGGTTAGCGGGGGCGCAGAGGATTTT
j_call: TRBJ1-1; cdr3_length: 12; d_call: NA; clone_size: NA; v_call: TRBV3-1/TRBV3-2; cdr3_aa: CASSHRNTEAFF; cdr3_nt: TGTGCCAGCAGCCACAGGAACACTGAAGCTTTCTTT
j_call: TRBJ2-1; cdr3_length: 12; d_call: TRBD2; clone_size: NA; v_call: TRBV6-2/TRBV6-3; cdr3_aa: CASSSLAGEQFF; cdr3_nt: TGTGCCAGCAGTTCCCTAGCGGGAGAACAGTTCTTC
j_call: TRBJ2-7; cdr3_length: 16; d_call: NA; clone_size: NA; v_call: TRBV21-1; cdr3_aa: CASSRSGDRGLDEQYF; cdr3_nt: TGTGCCAGCAGCAGGAGTGGTGACAGGGGGCTCGACGAGCAGTACTTC
j_call: TRBJ1-2; cdr3_length: 15; d_call: NA; clone_size: NA; v_call: TRBV10-3; cdr3_aa: CAISEFRGSQSGYTF; cdr3_nt: TGTGCCATCAGTGAATTCAGAGGATCCCAGAGTGGCTACACCTTC
j_call: TRBJ1-2; cdr3_length: 15; d_call: NA; clone_size: few; v_call: TRBV3-1/TRBV3-2; cdr3_aa: CASSQDTGAWGGYTF; cdr3_nt: TGTGCCAGCAGCCAAGATACTGGGGCTTGGGGTGGCTACACCTTC
j_call: TRBJ2-7; cdr3_length: 16; d_call: NA; clone_size: NA; v_call: TRBV21-1; cdr3_aa: CASSTKTSGTSYEQYF; cdr3_nt: TGTGCCAGCAGCACCAAGACTAGCGGGACTTCCTACGAGCAGTACTTC
j_call: TRBJ2-5; cdr3_length: 15; d_call: TRBD1; clone_size: NA; v_call: TRBV7-9; cdr3_aa: CASSNGQGKQETQYF; cdr3_nt: TGTGCCAGCAGTAACGGACAGGGCAAACAAGAGACCCAGTACTTC
j_call: TRBJ1-1; cdr3_length: 15; d_call: NA; clone_size: NA; v_call: TRBV5-1; cdr3_aa: CASSRSSVGGTEAFF; cdr3_nt: TGCGCCAGCAGCCGAAGCTCTGTAGGGGGCACTGAAGCTTTCTTT
j_call: TRBJ2-7; cdr3_length: 15; d_call: NA; clone_size: NA; v_call: TRBV10-3; cdr3_aa: CAISESNSGSYEQYF; cdr3_nt: TGTGCCATCAGTGAGTCGAATTCGGGTTCCTACGAGCAGTACTTC
j_call: TRBJ2-2; cdr3_length: 15; d_call: TRBD1; clone_size: NA; v_call: TRBV28; cdr3_aa: CASTPGQKNTGELFF; cdr3_nt: TGTGCCAGCACACCGGGACAGAAAAACACCGGGGAGCTGTTTTTT
j_call: TRBJ2-3; cdr3_length: 15; d_call: NA; clone_size: NA; v_call: TRBV9; cdr3_aa: CASSVRGASADTQYF; cdr3_nt: TGTGCCAGCAGCGTCAGGGGGGCCAGCGCAGATACGCAGTATTTT
j_call: TRBJ1-1; cdr3_length: 15; d_call: NA; clone_size: NA; v_call: TRBV5-1; cdr3_aa: CASSPTITRNTEAFF; cdr3_nt: TGCGCCAGCAGCCCAACCATAACACGGAACACTGAAGCTTTCTTT
j_call: TRBJ2-7; cdr3_length: 15; d_call: NA; clone_size: NA; v_call: TRBV11-1; cdr3_aa: CASSPGGGPSYEQYF; cdr3_nt: TGTGCCAGCAGCCCTGGTGGGGGCCCTTCCTACGAGCAGTACTTC
j_call: TRBJ1-2; cdr3_length: 13; d_call: TRBD1; clone_size: NA; v_call: TRBV12-3/TRBV12-4; cdr3_aa: CASSPTGGHGYTF; cdr3_nt: TGTGCCAGCAGCCCGACAGGGGGCCATGGCTACACCTTC
j_call: TRBJ2-7; cdr3_length: 11; d_call: NA; clone_size: few; v_call: TRBV11-2; cdr3_aa: CASSRAYEQYF; cdr3_nt: TGTGCCAGCAGCCGCGCATACGAGCAGTACTTC
j_call: TRBJ2-7; cdr3_length: 15; d_call: TRBD1; clone_size: NA; v_call: TRBV29-1; cdr3_aa: CSVATGTGRPGEQYF; cdr3_nt: TGCAGCGTGGCCACCGGGACAGGCCGTCCGGGCGAGCAGTACTTC
j_call: TRBJ2-5; cdr3_length: 13; d_call: NA; clone_size: NA; v_call: TRBV12-3/TRBV12-4; cdr3_aa: CASSFQQQETQYF; cdr3_nt: TGTGCCAGCAGTTTTCAACAGCAAGAGACCCAGTACTTC
j_call: TRBJ2-5; cdr3_length: 18; d_call: TRBD2; clone_size: NA; v_call: TRBV5-1; cdr3_aa: CASSLEGTSGGGQETQYF; cdr3_nt: TGCGCCAGCAGCTTGGAAGGGACTAGCGGTGGCGGCCAAGAGACCCAGTACTTC
j_call: TRBJ2-1; cdr3_length: 15; d_call: TRBD2; clone_size: once; v_call: TRBV5-1; cdr3_aa: CASSFQTSGRGGQFF; cdr3_nt: TGCGCCAGCAGCTTCCAGACTAGCGGGAGAGGGGGGCAGTTCTTC
j_call: TRBJ1-1; cdr3_length: 16; d_call: TRBD1; clone_size: NA; v_call: TRBV19; cdr3_aa: CASSPRWTGRNTEAFF; cdr3_nt: TGTGCCAGTAGTCCCCGATGGACAGGGCGGAACACTGAAGCTTTCTTT
j_call: TRBJ2-5; cdr3_length: 15; d_call: TRBD1; clone_size: NA; v_call: TRBV7-9; cdr3_aa: CASSPWTGGGETQYF; cdr3_nt: TGTGCCAGCAGCCCGTGGACAGGGGGCGGCGAGACCCAGTACTTC
j_call: TRBJ2-2; cdr3_length: 14; d_call: NA; clone_size: few; v_call: TRBV2; cdr3_aa: CASSETPNTGELFF; cdr3_nt: TGTGCCAGCAGCGAGACTCCGAACACCGGGGAGCTGTTTTTT
j_call: TRBJ1-5; cdr3_length: 14; d_call: NA; clone_size: NA; v_call: TRBV2; cdr3_aa: CASSAVSSNQPQHF; cdr3_nt: TGTGCCAGCAGTGCCGTTAGTAGCAATCAGCCCCAGCATTTT
j_call: TRBJ2-2; cdr3_length: 16; d_call: NA; clone_size: once; v_call: TRBV9; cdr3_aa: CASSVGSAGNTGELFF; cdr3_nt: TGTGCCAGCAGCGTAGGGTCGGCAGGGAACACCGGGGAGCTGTTTTTT
j_call: TRBJ2-1; cdr3_length: 17; d_call: TRBD2; clone_size: NA; v_call: TRBV3-1/TRBV3-2; cdr3_aa: CASSSLAGGLLANEQFF; cdr3_nt: TGTGCCAGCAGCTCCCTAGCGGGGGGCCTCCTCGCCAATGAGCAGTTCTTC
j_call: TRBJ2-7; cdr3_length: 15; d_call: NA; clone_size: few; v_call: TRBV10-3; cdr3_aa: CAISGGKRSSYEQYF; cdr3_nt: TGTGCCATCAGTGGTGGAAAACGGAGCTCCTACGAGCAGTACTTC
j_call: TRBJ1-6; cdr3_length: 14; d_call: NA; clone_size: NA; v_call: TRBV5-1; cdr3_aa: CASSFSGGRSPLHF; cdr3_nt: TGCGCCAGCAGCTTTAGCGGGGGGCGTTCACCCCTCCACTTT
j_call: TRBJ1-1; cdr3_length: 16; d_call: NA; clone_size: NA; v_call: TRBV3-1/TRBV3-2; cdr3_aa: CASSHGDSIMNTEAFF; cdr3_nt: TGTGCCAGCAGCCACGGAGACAGTATCATGAACACTGAAGCTTTCTTT
j_call: TRBJ2-2; cdr3_length: 16; d_call: NA; clone_size: NA; v_call: TRBV19; cdr3_aa: CASSTRASSVAGELFF; cdr3_nt: TGTGCCAGTTCAACGAGGGCGTCTAGCGTGGCCGGGGAGCTGTTTTTT
j_call: TRBJ2-7; cdr3_length: 12; d_call: NA; clone_size: NA; v_call: TRBV12-3/TRBV12-4; cdr3_aa: CASSSNGREQYF; cdr3_nt: TGTGCCAGCAGTTCCAACGGTCGCGAGCAGTACTTC
j_call: TRBJ1-6; cdr3_length: 14; d_call: NA; clone_size: NA; v_call: TRBV7-2; cdr3_aa: CASSLERLQSPLHF; cdr3_nt: TGTGCCAGCAGCTTGGAGCGGTTGCAGTCGCCCCTCCACTTT